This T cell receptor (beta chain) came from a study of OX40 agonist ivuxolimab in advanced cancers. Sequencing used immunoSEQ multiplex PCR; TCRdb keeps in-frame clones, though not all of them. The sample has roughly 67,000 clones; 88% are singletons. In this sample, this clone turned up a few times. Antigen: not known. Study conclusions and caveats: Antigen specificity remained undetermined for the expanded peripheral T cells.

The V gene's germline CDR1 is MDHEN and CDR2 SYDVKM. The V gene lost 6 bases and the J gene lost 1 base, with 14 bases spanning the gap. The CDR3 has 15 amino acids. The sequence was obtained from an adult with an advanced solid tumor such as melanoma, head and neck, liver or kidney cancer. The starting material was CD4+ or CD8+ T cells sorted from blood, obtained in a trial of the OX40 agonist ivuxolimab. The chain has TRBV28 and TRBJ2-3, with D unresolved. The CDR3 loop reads CASRGFRAGTDTQYF. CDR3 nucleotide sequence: TGTGCCAGCAGGGGGTTTAGGGCGGGCACAGATACGCAGTATTTT.